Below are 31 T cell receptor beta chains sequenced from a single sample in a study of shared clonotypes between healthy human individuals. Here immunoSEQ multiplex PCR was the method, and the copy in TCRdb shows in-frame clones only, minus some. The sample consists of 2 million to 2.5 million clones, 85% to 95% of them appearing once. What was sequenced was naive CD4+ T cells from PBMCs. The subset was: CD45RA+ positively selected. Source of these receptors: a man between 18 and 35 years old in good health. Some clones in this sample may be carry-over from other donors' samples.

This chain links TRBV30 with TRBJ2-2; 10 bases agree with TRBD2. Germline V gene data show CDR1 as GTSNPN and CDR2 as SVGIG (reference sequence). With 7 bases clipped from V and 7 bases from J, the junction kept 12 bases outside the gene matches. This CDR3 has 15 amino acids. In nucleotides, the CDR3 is TGTGCCTCCTCGGTGGCTAGCGGGAGTGACGGGGAGCTGTTTTTT. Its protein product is CASSVASGSDGELFF.

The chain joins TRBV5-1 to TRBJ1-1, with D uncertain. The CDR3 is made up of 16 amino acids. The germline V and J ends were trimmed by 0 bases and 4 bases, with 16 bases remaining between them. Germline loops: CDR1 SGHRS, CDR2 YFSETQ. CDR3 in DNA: TGCGCCAGCAGCTTGGTGGTTGCAGGTTTTACCACTGAAGCTTTCTTT. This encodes CASSLVVAGFTTEAFF.

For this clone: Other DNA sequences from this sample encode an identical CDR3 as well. CDR3 protein: CASSFSGPNEKLFF. CDR3 DNA sequence: TGCGCCAGCAGCTTTTCGGGGCCAAACGAAAAACTGTTTTTT. The chain employs TRBV5-1 and TRBJ1-4; D possibly corresponds to TRBD1 (5 bases). V gave up 2 bases and J gave up 8 bases, with 13 bases separating them. Germline V lookup: CDR1 SGHRS, CDR2 YFSETQ. The CDR3 extends over 14 amino acids.

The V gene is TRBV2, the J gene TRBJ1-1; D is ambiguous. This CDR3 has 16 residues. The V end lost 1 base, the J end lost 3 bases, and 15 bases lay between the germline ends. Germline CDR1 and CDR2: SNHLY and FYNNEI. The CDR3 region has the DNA TGTGCCAGCAGTGAAGGAATCGGCCTTCTGGACACTGAAGCTTTCTTT. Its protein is CASSEGIGLLDTEAFF. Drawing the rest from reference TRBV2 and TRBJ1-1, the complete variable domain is EPEVTQTPSHQVTQMGQEVILRCVPISNHLYFYWYRQILGQKVEFLVSFYNNEISEKSEIFDDQFSVERPDGSNFTLKIRSTKLEDSAMYFCASSEGIGLLDTEAFFGQGTRLTVV.

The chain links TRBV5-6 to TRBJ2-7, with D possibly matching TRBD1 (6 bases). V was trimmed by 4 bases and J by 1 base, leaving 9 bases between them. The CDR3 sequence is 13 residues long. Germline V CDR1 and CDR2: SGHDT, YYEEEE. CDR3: CASSLGQSYEQYF. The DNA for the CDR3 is TGTGCCAGCAGCCTTGGACAGTCCTACGAGCAGTACTTC.

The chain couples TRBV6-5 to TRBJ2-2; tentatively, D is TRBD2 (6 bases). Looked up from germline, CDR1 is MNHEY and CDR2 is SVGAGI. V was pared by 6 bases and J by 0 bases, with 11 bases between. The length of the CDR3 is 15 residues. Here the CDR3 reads CASRPPGANTGELFF. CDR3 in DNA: TGTGCCAGCAGACCTCCGGGGGCGAACACCGGGGAGCTGTTTTTT.

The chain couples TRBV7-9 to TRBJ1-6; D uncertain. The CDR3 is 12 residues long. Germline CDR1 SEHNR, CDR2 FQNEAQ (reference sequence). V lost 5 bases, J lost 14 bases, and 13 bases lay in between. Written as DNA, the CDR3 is TGTGCCAGCAGCACGACGAAGGAAGCCCTCCACTTT. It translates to CASSTTKEALHF.

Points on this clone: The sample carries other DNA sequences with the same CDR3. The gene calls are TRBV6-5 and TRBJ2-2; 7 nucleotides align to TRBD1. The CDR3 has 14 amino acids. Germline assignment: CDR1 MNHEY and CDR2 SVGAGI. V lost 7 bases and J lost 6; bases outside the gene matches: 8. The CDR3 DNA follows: TGTGCCAGCAAGATAAACAGGGGTCCCGGGGAGCTGTTTTTT. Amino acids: CASKINRGPGELFF.

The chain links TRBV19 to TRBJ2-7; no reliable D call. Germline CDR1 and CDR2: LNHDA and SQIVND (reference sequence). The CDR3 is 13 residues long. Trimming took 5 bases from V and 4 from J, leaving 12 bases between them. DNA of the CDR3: TGTGCCAGTAGTCTCCTTGGAAATTACGAGCAGTACTTC. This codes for CASSLLGNYEQYF.

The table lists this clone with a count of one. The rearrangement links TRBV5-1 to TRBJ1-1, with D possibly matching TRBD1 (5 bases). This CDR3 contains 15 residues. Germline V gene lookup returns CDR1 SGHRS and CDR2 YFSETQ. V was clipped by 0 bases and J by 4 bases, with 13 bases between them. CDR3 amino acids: CASSLEGKGFTEAFF. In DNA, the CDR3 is TGCGCCAGCAGCTTGGAGGGGAAAGGGTTCACTGAAGCTTTCTTT.

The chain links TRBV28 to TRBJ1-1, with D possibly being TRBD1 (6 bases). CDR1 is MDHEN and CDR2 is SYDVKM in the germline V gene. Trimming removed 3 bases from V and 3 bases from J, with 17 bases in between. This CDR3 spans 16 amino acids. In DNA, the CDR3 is TGTGCCAGCAGTTTTCCCTCCGGGACATATTACACTGAAGCTTTCTTT. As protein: CASSFPSGTYYTEAFF.

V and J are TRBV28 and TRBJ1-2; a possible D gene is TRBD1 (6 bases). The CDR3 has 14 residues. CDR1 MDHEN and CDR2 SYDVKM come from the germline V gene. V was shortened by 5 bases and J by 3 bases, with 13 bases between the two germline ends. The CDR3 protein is CASSLDSLDYGYTF. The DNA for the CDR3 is TGTGCCAGCAGTCTGGACAGTCTCGACTATGGCTACACCTTC.

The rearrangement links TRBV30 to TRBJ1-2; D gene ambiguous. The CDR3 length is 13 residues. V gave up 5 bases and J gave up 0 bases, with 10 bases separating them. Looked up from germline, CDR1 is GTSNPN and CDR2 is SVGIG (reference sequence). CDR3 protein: CAWDPDSNYGYTF. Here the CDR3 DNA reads TGTGCCTGGGATCCGGATTCTAACTATGGCTACACCTTC.

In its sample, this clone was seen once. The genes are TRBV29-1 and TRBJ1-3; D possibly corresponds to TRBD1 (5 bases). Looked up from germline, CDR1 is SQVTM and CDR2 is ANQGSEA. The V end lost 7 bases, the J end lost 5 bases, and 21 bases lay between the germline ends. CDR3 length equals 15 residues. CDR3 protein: CSAQPVRDGRNTIYF. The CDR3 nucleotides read TGCAGCGCACAGCCCGTCCGGGACGGAAGAAACACCATATATTTT.

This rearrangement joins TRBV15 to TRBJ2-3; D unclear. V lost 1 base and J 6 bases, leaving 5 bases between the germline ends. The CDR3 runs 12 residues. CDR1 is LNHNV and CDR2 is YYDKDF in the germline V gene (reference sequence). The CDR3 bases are TGTGCCACCAGCAGAGTGTGGGATACGCAGTATTTT. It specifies CATSRVWDTQYF.

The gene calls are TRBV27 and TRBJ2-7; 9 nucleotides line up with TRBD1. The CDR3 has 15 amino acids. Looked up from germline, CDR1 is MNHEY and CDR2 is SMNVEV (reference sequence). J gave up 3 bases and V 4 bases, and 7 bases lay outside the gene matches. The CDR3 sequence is CASSSRTGEFYEQYF. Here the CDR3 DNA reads TGTGCCAGCAGTTCGCGGACAGGGGAATTCTACGAGCAGTACTTC.

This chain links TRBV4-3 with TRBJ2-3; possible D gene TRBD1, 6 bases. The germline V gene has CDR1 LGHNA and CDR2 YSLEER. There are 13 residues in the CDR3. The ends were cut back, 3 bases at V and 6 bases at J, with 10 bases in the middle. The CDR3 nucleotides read TGCGCCAGCAGCCAGAGGGGGTCGGATACGCAGTATTTT. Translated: CASSQRGSDTQYF.

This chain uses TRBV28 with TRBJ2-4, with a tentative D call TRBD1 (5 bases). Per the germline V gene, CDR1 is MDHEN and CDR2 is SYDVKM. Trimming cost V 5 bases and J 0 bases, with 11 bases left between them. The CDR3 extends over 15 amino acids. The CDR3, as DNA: TGTGCCAGCAGTCTAAGACAGCTAGCCAAAAACATTCAGTACTTC. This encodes CASSLRQLAKNIQYF.

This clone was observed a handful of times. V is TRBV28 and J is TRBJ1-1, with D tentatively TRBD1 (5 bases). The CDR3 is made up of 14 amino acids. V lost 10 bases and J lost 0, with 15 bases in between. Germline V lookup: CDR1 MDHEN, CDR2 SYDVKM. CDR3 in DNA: TGTGCCACCCTTGGGGGTTCGATGAACACTGAAGCTTTCTTT. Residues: CATLGGSMNTEAFF.

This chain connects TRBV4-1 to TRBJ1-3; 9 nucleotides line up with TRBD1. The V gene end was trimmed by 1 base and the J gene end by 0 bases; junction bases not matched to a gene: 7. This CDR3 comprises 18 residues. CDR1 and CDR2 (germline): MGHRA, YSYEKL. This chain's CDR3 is CASSQGDRASISGNTIYF. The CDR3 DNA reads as TGCGCCAGCAGCCAAGGGGACAGGGCCTCAATCTCTGGAAACACCATATATTTT.

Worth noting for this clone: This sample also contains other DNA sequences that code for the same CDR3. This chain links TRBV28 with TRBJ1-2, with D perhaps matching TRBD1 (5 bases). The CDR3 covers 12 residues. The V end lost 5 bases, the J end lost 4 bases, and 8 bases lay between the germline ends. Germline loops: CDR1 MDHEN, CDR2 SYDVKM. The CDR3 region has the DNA TGTGCCAGCAGTCAGGGTGGCTATGGCTACACCTTC. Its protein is CASSQGGYGYTF.

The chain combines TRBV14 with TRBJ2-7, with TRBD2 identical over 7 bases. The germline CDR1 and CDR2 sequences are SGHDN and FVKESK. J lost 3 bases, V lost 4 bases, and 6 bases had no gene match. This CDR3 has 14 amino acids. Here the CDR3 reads CASSLFGTNYEQYF. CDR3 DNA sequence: TGTGCCAGCAGCCTATTCGGGACTAACTACGAGCAGTACTTC. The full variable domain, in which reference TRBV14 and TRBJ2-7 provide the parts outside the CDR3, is EAGVTQFPSHSVIEKGQTVTLRCDPISGHDNLYWYRRVMGKEIKFLLHFVKESKQDESGMPNNRFLAERTGGTYSTLKVQPAELEDSGVYFCASSLFGTNYEQYFGPGTRLTVT.

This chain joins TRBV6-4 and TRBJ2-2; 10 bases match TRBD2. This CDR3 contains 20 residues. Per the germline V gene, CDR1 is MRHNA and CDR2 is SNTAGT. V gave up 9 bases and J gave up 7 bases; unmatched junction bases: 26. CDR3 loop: CARKDHLLSGRANSFGELFF. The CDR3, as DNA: TGTGCCAGAAAAGACCACCTACTAAGCGGGAGGGCCAATTCTTTCGGGGAGCTGTTTTTT.

Here the CDR3 reads CASMGVNQPQHF. In DNA form, the CDR3 reads TGTGCCAGCATGGGGGTCAATCAGCCCCAGCATTTT. The V call is TRBV28, the J call TRBJ1-5; a possible D gene is TRBD1 (5 bases). This CDR3 spans 12 amino acids. Trimming stripped 7 bases from V and 3 bases from J, with 7 bases between. CDR1 MDHEN and CDR2 SYDVKM come from the germline V gene.

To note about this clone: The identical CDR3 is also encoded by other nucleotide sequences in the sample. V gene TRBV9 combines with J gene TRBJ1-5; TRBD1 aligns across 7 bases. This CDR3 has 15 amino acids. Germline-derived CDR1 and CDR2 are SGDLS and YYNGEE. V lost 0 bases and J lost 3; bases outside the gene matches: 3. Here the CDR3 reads CASSVGTGNNQPQHF. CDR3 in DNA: TGTGCCAGCAGCGTAGGGACAGGAAACAATCAGCCCCAGCATTTT.

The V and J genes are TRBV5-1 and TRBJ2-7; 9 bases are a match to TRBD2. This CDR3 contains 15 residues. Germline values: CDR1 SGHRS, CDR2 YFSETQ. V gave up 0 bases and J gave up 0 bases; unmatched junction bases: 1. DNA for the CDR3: TGCGCCAGCAGCTTGGATAGCGGGAGCTCCTACGAGCAGTACTTC. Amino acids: CASSLDSGSSYEQYF.

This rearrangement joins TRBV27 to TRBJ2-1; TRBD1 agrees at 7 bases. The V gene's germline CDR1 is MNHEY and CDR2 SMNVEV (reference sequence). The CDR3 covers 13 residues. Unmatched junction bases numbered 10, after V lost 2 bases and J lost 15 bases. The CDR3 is CASSLTGTVNRFF. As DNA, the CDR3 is TGTGCCAGCAGTTTAACCGGGACAGTTAATAGGTTCTTC.

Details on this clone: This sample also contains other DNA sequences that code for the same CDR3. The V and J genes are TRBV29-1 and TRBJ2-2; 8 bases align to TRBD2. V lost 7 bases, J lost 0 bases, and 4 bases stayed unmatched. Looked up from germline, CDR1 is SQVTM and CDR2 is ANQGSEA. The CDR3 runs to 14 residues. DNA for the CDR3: TGCAGCGCTCGGGGGGGACCGAACACCGGGGAGCTGTTTTTT. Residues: CSARGGPNTGELFF.

The CDR3 loop reads CASSLERGGSRAFF. CDR3 in DNA: TGTGCCAGCAGCTTGGAAAGGGGGGGAAGCCGAGCTTTCTTT. This chain connects TRBV5-8 to TRBJ1-1; D possibly corresponds to TRBD1 (6 bases). The CDR3 has 14 amino acids. Germline CDR1 SGHTS, CDR2 YDEGEE. V was cut by 0 bases and J by 10 bases, with 16 bases left in between. Full variable domain (remainder filled in from reference TRBV5-8 and TRBJ1-1): EAGVTQSPTHLIKTRGQQATLRCSPISGHTSVYWYQQALGLGLQFLLWYDEGEERNRGNFPPRFSGRQFPNYSSELNVNALELEDSALYLCASSLERGGSRAFFGQGTRLTVV.

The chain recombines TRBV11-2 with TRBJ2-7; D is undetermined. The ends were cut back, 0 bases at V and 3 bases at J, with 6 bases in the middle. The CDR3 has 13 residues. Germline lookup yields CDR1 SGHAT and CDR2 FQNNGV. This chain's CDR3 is CASSLDKYYEQYF. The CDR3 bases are TGTGCCAGCAGCTTAGATAAGTACTACGAGCAGTACTTC.

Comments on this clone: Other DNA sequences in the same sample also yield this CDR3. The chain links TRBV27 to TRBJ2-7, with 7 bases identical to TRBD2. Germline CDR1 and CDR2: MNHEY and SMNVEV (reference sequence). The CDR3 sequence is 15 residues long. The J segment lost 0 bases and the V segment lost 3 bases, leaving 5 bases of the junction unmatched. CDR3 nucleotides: TGTGCCAGCAGTTTTTTGGGCGGGAGCTCCTACGAGCAGTACTTC. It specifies CASSFLGGSSYEQYF.